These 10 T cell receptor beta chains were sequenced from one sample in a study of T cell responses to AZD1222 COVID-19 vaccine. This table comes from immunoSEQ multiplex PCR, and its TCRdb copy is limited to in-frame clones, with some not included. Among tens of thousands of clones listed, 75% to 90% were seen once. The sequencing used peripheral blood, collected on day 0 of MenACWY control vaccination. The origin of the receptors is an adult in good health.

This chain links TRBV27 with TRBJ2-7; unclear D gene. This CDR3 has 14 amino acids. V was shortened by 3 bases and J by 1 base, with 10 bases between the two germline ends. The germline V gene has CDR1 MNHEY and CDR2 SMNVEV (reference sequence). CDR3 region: CASSFYPSSYEQYF. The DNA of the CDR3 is TGTGCCAGCAGTTTCTATCCCTCGTCCTACGAGCAGTACTTC.

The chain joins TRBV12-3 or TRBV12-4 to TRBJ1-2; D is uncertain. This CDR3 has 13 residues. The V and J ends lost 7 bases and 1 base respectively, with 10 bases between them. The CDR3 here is CASTSILNYGYTF. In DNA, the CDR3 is TGTGCCAGCACCTCTATCCTTAACTATGGCTACACCTTC.

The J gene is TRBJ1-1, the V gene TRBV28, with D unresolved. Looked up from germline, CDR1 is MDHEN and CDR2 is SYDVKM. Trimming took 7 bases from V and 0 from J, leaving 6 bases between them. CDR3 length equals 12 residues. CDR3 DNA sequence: TGTGCCAGCAAATTAATGAACACTGAAGCTTTCTTT. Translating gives CASKLMNTEAFF.

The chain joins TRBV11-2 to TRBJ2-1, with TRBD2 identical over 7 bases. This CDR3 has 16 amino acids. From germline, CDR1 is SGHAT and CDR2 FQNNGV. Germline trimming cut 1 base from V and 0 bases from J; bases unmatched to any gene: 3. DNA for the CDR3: TGTGCCAGCAGCTTAGCAGCGGGATCCTCCTACAATGAGCAGTTCTTC. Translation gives CASSLAAGSSYNEQFF.

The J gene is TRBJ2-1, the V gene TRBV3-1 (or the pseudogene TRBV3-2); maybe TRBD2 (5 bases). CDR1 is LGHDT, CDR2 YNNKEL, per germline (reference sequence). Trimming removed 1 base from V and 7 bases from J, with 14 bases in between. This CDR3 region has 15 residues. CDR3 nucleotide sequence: TGTGCCAGCAGCCAAGGGACTCCGAGCGGTAATGAGCAGTTCTTC. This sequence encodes CASSQGTPSGNEQFF.

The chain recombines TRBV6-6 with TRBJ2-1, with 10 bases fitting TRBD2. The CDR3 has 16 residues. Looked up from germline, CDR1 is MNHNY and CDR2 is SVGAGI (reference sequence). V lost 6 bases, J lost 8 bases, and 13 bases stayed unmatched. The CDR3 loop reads CASSNLAGGPPYEQFF. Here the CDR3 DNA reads TGTGCCAGCAGCAATTTAGCGGGAGGTCCTCCCTATGAGCAGTTCTTC.

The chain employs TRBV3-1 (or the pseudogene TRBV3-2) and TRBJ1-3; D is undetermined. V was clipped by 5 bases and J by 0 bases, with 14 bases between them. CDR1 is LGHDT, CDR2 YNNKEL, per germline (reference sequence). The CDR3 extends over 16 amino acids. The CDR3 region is CASSGEGSFSGNTIYF. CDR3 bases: TGTGCCAGCAGCGGGGAGGGCAGTTTCTCTGGAAACACCATATATTTT.

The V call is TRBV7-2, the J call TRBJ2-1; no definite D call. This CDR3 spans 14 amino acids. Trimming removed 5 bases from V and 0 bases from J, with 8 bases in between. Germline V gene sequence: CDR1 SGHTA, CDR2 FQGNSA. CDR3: CASSPGSSYNEQFF. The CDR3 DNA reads TGTGCCAGCAGCCCCGGGTCCTCCTACAATGAGCAGTTCTTC.

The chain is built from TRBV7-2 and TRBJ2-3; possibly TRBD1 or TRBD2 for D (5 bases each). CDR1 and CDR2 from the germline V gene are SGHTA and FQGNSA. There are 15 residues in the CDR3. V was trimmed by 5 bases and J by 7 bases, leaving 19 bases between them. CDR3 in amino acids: CASSQSFGTPNTQYF. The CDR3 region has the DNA TGTGCCAGCAGCCAAAGCTTCGGGACCCCCAATACGCAGTATTTT.

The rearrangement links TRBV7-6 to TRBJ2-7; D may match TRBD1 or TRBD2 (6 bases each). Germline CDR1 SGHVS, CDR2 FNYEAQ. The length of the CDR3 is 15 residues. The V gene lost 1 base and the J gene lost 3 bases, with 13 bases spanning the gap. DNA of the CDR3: TGTGCCAGCAGCTTAGAGGAGGGCAGGGGCTACGAGCAGTACTTC. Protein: CASSLEEGRGYEQYF.